A selection of T cell receptor beta chains follows, all from one sample in a study of cytomegalovirus exposure and HLA in healthy donors. The protocol was immunoSEQ multiplex PCR, while the TCRdb copy is restricted to in-frame clones and leaves out a portion. The sample has about 140,000 clones; roughly 65% are singletons. The sequencing sample was made of PBMCs. The receptors come from a woman under 40 in good health and CMV-seronegative. The CDR3 runs from the conserved cysteine through the conserved F or W. Each record gives: J gene, D gene, V gene, CDR3 protein, CDR3 DNA. D genes are given only for firm matches.

>TRBJ1-1|.|TRBV9
CASSVGAGKTEAFF
TGTGCCAGCAGCGTAGGCGCAGGAAAAACTGAAGCTTTCTTT
>TRBJ2-2|TRBD2|TRBV7-8
CASSLALGGTGELFF
TGTGCCAGCAGCTTAGCGCTGGGGGGGACCGGGGAGCTGTTTTTT
>TRBJ2-2|.|TRBV4-1
CASSFPDTRNTGELFF
TGCGCCAGCAGCTTCCCGGACACAAGAAACACCGGGGAGCTGTTTTTT
>TRBJ2-5|.|TRBV25-1
CASSDRLEETQYF
TGTGCCAGCAGTGACCGACTAGAGGAGACCCAGTACTTC
>TRBJ2-1|TRBD1|TRBV27
CASGQGSGYNEQFF
TGTGCCAGCGGACAGGGGTCGGGCTACAATGAGCAGTTCTTC
>TRBJ2-5|.|TRBV28
CASLAQASRETQYF
TGTGCCAGCCTCGCCCAGGCCTCCAGGGAGACCCAGTACTTC
>TRBJ1-6|.|TRBV5-1
CASSLGGGTYNSPLHF
TGCGCCAGCAGCTTGGGGGGGGGAACTTATAATTCACCCCTCCACTTT
>TRBJ2-3|.|TRBV9
CASSVGGAQGTQYF
TGTGCCAGCAGCGTAGGTGGAGCACAGGGTACGCAGTATTTT
>TRBJ1-2|.|TRBV28
CASSLIQGSNYGYIF
TGTGCCAGCAGTTTAATTCAGGGTTCTAACTATGGCTACATCTTC
>TRBJ2-5|TRBD1|TRBV11-2
CASSLEPQGARETQYF
TGTGCCAGCAGCTTAGAACCACAGGGGGCCCGTGAGACCCAGTACTTC
>TRBJ1-3|.|TRBV5-6
CASKSRGAGNTIYF
TGTGCCAGCAAGTCCAGGGGAGCTGGAAACACCATATATTTT